The source of this TCR beta chain is a study of a mutant IDH1 vaccine in newly diagnosed glioma. The wider study: Eight vaccine injections were given to patients in weeks 1, 3, 5, 7, 11, 15, 19 and 23. Receipt of radiotherapy, temozolomide, or both preceded the study, and most received both. Whole-study findings and limits: Pseudoprogression appears to have had no connection to changes in top peripheral T cell clonotypes.

Comment on this clone: The antigen is undetermined.

Some clones are missing from TCRdb's copy, which holds only in-frame ones; the method was immunoSEQ multiplex PCR. The sample includes under 50,000 clones, around 90% seen only once; the top ten take less than 5%. Time point reported: week 23, last vaccination. One vaccine dose held 300 ug of mutant IDH1 20-mer peptide and came with topical imiquimod. The donors' diagnosis was new WHO grade 3 or 4 astrocytoma that was IDH1-mutant and ATRX-lost. Germline values: CDR1 SGHVS, CDR2 FNYEAQ. Trimming removed 8 bases at V and 1 base at J, with 15 bases between. This CDR3 region has 16 residues. The gene calls are TRBV7-6 and TRBJ2-6, with a possible D match to TRBD2 (7 bases). This TCR came from a man aged 45 to 65 with glioma. The input for sequencing was PBMCs, taken from a glioma patient whose treatment included an IDH1 peptide vaccine. CDR3 amino acids: CASHRGGGSGANVLTF. The CDR3 coding sequence is TGTGCCAGCCATAGGGGGGGAGGATCTGGGGCCAACGTCCTGACTTTC.